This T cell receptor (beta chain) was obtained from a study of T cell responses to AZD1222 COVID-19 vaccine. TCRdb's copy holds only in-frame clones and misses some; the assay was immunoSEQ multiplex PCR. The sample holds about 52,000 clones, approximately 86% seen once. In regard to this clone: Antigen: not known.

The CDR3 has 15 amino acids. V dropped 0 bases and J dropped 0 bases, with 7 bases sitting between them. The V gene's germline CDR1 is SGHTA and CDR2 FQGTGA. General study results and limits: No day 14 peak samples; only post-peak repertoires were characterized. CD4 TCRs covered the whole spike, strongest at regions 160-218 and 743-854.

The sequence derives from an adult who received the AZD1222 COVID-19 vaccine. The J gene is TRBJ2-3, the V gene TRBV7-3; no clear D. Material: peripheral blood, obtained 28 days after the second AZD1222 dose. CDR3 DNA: TGTGCCAGCAGCTTAACTAGGAGTAGCACAGATACGCAGTATTTT. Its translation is CASSLTRSSTDTQYF.